Given below is one TCR beta chain in context. What it binds is unknown. Germline CDR1 reads SGHDT; CDR2 reads YYEEEE. Trimming at V came to 4 bases and at J to 4 bases, leaving 5 bases not matched to a gene. CDR3 length: 15 residues. The targeted sequencing depth was 1 in 200,000 to 1 in 1 million T cells. TCRdb's table, derived via immunoSEQ multiplex PCR, lists solely in-frame clones and lacks some. Among more than 85,000 clones listed, approximately 80% were seen once. This sample was taken from a study of cytotoxic CD8 clonotypes in ibrutinib-treated CLL. The wider study: Samples showed on average around 240,000 productive templates and 80,000 to 100,000 productive rearrangements. Study observations and caveats: Rising at ibrutinib response, clonality subsequently fell back toward baseline at progression. Against age-matched healthy donors, baseline clonality ran higher and tracked circulating CD8+ T-cell counts.

This TCR was sampled from a human donor with chronic lymphocytic leukemia. V and J are TRBV5-6 and TRBJ2-2; TRBD1 matches at 9 bases. Specimen: PBMCs, collected after 24 months of ibrutinib treatment. CDR3 sequence reads: CASSRQGVSTGELFF. The CDR3 DNA follows: TGTGCCAGCAGCCGACAGGGGGTCAGCACCGGGGAGCTGTTTTTT.